This T cell receptor beta chain stems from a study of control samples from healthy donors and cancer patients. Per the germline V gene, CDR1 is SGHRS and CDR2 is YFSETQ. Losses at the gene ends were 3 bases for V and 1 base for J; bases not matched to a gene: 3. CDR3 length: 15 amino acids. This clone was seen once. Other DNA sequences of this sample code for an identical CDR3. Generated by immunoSEQ multiplex PCR, the TCRdb table keeps only in-frame clones and is missing some. In the table there are about 83,000 clones, roughly 91% of which are singletons. The genes are TRBV5-1 and TRBJ2-3, with 9 bases fitting TRBD2. The origin of this receptor is a man aged 50 to 60 in good health. Input material: blood. DNA of the CDR3: TGCGCCAGCAGCTCGTCTAGCGGGGGCACAGATACGCAGTATTTT. It specifies CASSSSSGGTDTQYF.